This T cell receptor (beta chain) was sequenced in a study of cytomegalovirus exposure and HLA in healthy donors. This clone was seen more than once but under ten times. PCR was performed using 60 Vbeta and 13 Jbeta primers. The protocol was immunoSEQ multiplex PCR, while the TCRdb copy is restricted to in-frame clones and leaves out a portion. The table shows roughly 120,000 clones, with 80% occurring only once. This clonotype originated in a man between 25 and 39 years old in good health and CMV-seronegative. Source material: PBMCs.

In DNA form, the CDR3 reads TGCGCCAGCAGCAAAGACAGGGGGTACGAGCAGTACTTC. It is translated as CASSKDRGYEQYF. The J gene is TRBJ2-7, the V gene TRBV5-1, with 9 bases that match TRBD1. The CDR3 loop spans 13 amino acids. Germline V gene lookup returns CDR1 SGHRS and CDR2 YFSETQ. Unmatched junction bases numbered 3, after V lost 4 bases and J lost 4 bases.